A single sample gave rise to the 9 T cell receptor beta chains below, sequenced in a study of cytomegalovirus exposure and HLA in healthy donors. 13 Jbeta primers and 60 Vbeta primers were used for the PCR. Only in-frame clones appear in the TCRdb table, and some are missing; sequencing was by immunoSEQ multiplex PCR. Among 130,000 or so clones listed, roughly 82% were seen once. Source material: PBMCs. Source of these receptors: a young woman in good health and CMV-seropositive.

The chain carries TRBV11-2 and TRBJ1-4; D is possibly TRBD1 (6 bases). From germline, CDR1 is SGHAT and CDR2 FQNNGV. There are 15 residues in the CDR3. V was pared by 3 bases and J by 6 bases, with 14 bases between. CDR3 DNA sequence: TGTGCCAGCAGCTTGACAGGATGGGTGGATGAAAAACTGTTTTTT. Encoded protein: CASSLTGWVDEKLFF.

The chain joins TRBV6-1 to TRBJ1-2, with D perhaps matching TRBD1 (5 bases). CDR1 and CDR2 from the germline V gene are MNHNS and SASEGT. V dropped 7 bases and J dropped 4 bases, with 19 bases sitting between them. The length of the CDR3 is 15 residues. The CDR3 DNA sequence: TGTGCCAGCATCCGGGACGGGGGGTTTGGCTATGGCTACACCTTC. Translated: CASIRDGGFGYGYTF.

For the CDR3, the DNA is TGTGCCAGCAGCTTAGAGGAGGACACTGAAGCTTTCTTT. It specifies CASSLEEDTEAFF. V is TRBV7-9 and J is TRBJ1-1; D remains unclear. V was cut by 1 base and J by 3 bases, with 6 bases left in between. The CDR3 consists of 13 residues. Germline values: CDR1 SEHNR, CDR2 FQNEAQ (reference sequence).

This rearrangement joins TRBV25-1 to TRBJ2-2; TRBD2 matches 7 bases. CDR1 MGHDK and CDR2 SYGVNS come from the germline V gene. The ends lost 8 bases at V and 6 bases at J; junction bases unmatched: 12. The CDR3 covers 15 residues. This CDR3 reads CASRGRVGYPGELFF. As DNA, the CDR3 is TGTGCCAGCCGGGGGAGGGTAGGATATCCCGGGGAGCTGTTTTTT.

This chain connects TRBV29-1 to TRBJ2-7; 7 bases map to TRBD2. CDR3 length: 12 residues. Germline V gives CDR1 SQVTM, CDR2 ANQGSEA. Losses at the gene ends were 3 bases for V and 3 bases for J; bases not matched to a gene: 2. The CDR3 DNA follows: TGCAGCGTTGACACGGGGGGCTACGAGCAGTACTTC. Its protein product is CSVDTGGYEQYF.

V usage is TRBV29-1 and J usage is TRBJ1-1; 7 nucleotides match TRBD1. Per the germline V gene, CDR1 is SQVTM and CDR2 is ANQGSEA. V lost 6 bases and J lost 3; bases outside the gene matches: 7. The length of the CDR3 is 13 residues. CDR3 protein: CSVRQGSDTEAFF. The CDR3 region has the DNA TGCAGCGTCAGACAGGGCTCAGACACTGAAGCTTTCTTT.

Comment on this clone: At the DNA level, this CDR3 is encoded by other sequences in the same sample as well. The J gene is TRBJ2-5, the V gene TRBV5-6, with no clear D. The CDR3 has 15 residues. The germline V and J ends were trimmed by 1 base and 0 bases, with 10 bases remaining between them. Germline CDR1 and CDR2: SGHDT and YYEEEE. CDR3 in amino acids: CASSLPSGYQETQYF. The DNA of the CDR3 is TGTGCCAGCAGCTTGCCCTCGGGTTACCAAGAGACCCAGTACTTC.

This clone has only one observation. The genes are TRBV7-9 and TRBJ2-5, with 7 bases lining up with TRBD1. The CDR3 length is 15 residues. V gave up 5 bases and J gave up 5 bases; unmatched junction bases: 11. The germline V gene encodes CDR1 SEHNR and CDR2 FQNEAQ (reference sequence). CDR3 protein: CASSRQGRAEETQYF. The CDR3, as DNA: TGTGCCAGCAGCCGACAGGGTAGGGCAGAGGAGACCCAGTACTTC.

In nucleotides, the CDR3 is TGTGCCAGCGGTCGGGGGGCTAGCACAGATACGCAGTATTTT. Its protein is CASGRGASTDTQYF. The chain carries TRBV7-9 and TRBJ2-3; D may be TRBD2 (7 bases). Deletions cut 8 bases from V and 0 bases from J, with 12 bases between. Germline V gene sequence: CDR1 SEHNR, CDR2 FQNEAQ (reference sequence). The CDR3 length is 14 residues.